A selection of T cell receptor beta chains follows, all from one sample in a study of shared clonotypes between healthy human individuals. Produced via immunoSEQ multiplex PCR; TCRdb's table is partial and in-frame only. The repertoire holds a few hundred thousand clones, with more than 95% as singletons. The specimen was naive CD4+ T cells sorted from blood. Receptors were obtained from a woman aged 30 to 39 in good health. Each CDR3 is given with its conserved first and last residue. Fields, in order: clone size, V gene, D gene, J gene, CDR3 protein, CDR3 DNA. The D gene is left open where the match is weak. Some rows have no size entry. The others give once, few or many, or a class for an expanded clone.

.	TRBV28	.	TRBJ2-7	CASGSKYEQYF	TGTGCCAGCGGGTCGAAGTACGAGCAGTACTTC
once	TRBV7-6	.	TRBJ1-1	CASSLDRAAEAFF	TGTGCCAGCAGCTTAGACAGGGCCGCTGAAGCTTTCTTT
once	TRBV7-9	.	TRBJ1-4	CASSLAAGGEKLFF	TGTGCCAGCAGCTTAGCGGCCGGCGGAGAAAAACTGTTTTTT
.	TRBV6-5	TRBD2	TRBJ2-3	CASSPGELAGNTQYF	TGTGCCAGCAGCCCCGGGGAACTAGCGGGTAATACGCAGTATTTT
.	TRBV19	TRBD1	TRBJ1-5	CASSPTGGRQPQHF	TGTGCCAGTAGTCCGACAGGGGGCCGGCAGCCCCAGCATTTT
.	TRBV18	TRBD1	TRBJ2-7	CASSVGTGHLVQYF	TGTGCCAGCTCGGTGGGGACAGGGCACTTAGTGCAGTACTTC
.	TRBV19	.	TRBJ2-5	CASSPRDTQKETQYF	TGTGCCAGTAGTCCCCGGGACACCCAGAAGGAGACCCAGTACTTC
.	TRBV6-5	TRBD2	TRBJ2-3	CASRKGTSGYTQYF	TGTGCCAGCCGAAAGGGGACTAGCGGATATACGCAGTATTTT
.	TRBV7-2	.	TRBJ1-5	CASSQPPRQPQHF	TGTGCCAGCAGCCAGCCCCCAAGGCAGCCCCAGCATTTT
.	TRBV18	.	TRBJ1-5	CASSPAPGTPGNQPQHF	TGTGCCAGCTCACCCGCCCCGGGGACCCCTGGAAATCAGCCCCAGCATTTT
.	TRBV5-1	TRBD1	TRBJ2-7	CASSLLGTESYEQYF	TGCGCCAGCAGCTTGTTAGGGACAGAATCCTACGAGCAGTACTTC
.	TRBV7-6	.	TRBJ2-6	CASSLVRYRSSGANVLTF	TGTGCCAGCAGCTTAGTCCGATATAGGAGCTCTGGGGCCAACGTCCTGACTTTC
.	TRBV7-9	.	TRBJ2-5	CASSTSQGGTGETQYF	TGTGCCAGCAGCACTAGCCAGGGAGGTACGGGAGAGACCCAGTACTTC
.	TRBV10-2	TRBD1	TRBJ2-3	CASSELGTGDTDTQYF	TGCGCCAGCAGTGAATTAGGGACAGGGGACACAGATACGCAGTATTTT
once	TRBV5-6	.	TRBJ1-2	CASGATGSIYGYTF	TGTGCCAGCGGGGCGACGGGATCTATCTATGGCTACACCTTC
.	TRBV9	.	TRBJ1-1	CASSVEGRAHTEAFF	TGTGCCAGCAGCGTAGAAGGGAGGGCTCACACTGAAGCTTTCTTT
.	TRBV28	.	TRBJ1-2	CASSLGVYGYTF	TGTGCCAGCAGTTTAGGGGTCTATGGCTACACCTTC
.	TRBV7-3	TRBD2	TRBJ2-7	CASSPGTSYEQYF	TGTGCCAGCAGCCCCGGGACTAGTTACGAGCAGTACTTC
.	TRBV6-5	.	TRBJ1-5	CASSYGQYNQPQHF	TGTGCCAGCAGTTACGGACAGTATAATCAGCCCCAGCATTTT
.	TRBV28	.	TRBJ2-7	CASSLSASPYEQYF	TGTGCCAGCAGTTTGTCAGCTTCCCCCTACGAGCAGTACTTC
once	TRBV27	.	TRBJ1-5	CASSTLGVHSNQPQHF	TGTGCCAGCAGCACTCTGGGGGTTCATAGCAATCAGCCCCAGCATTTT
.	TRBV23-1	.	TRBJ1-1	CASSQSRRVGTEAFF	TGCGCCAGCAGTCAATCGCGCAGGGTAGGCACTGAAGCTTTCTTT
.	TRBV5-8	TRBD2	TRBJ2-7	CASSPGGDYEQYF	TGTGCCAGCAGCCCGGGGGGGGACTACGAGCAGTACTTC
once	TRBV7-3	TRBD1	TRBJ2-3	CASSTGQRGTDTQYF	TGTGCCAGCAGCACGGGACAGAGAGGCACAGATACGCAGTATTTT
.	TRBV4-1	.	TRBJ1-6	CASSHGRDNSPLHF	TGCGCCAGCAGCCATGGTCGAGATAATTCACCCCTCCACTTT
.	TRBV6-6	.	TRBJ2-1	CASSPGPYNEQFF	TGTGCCAGCAGTCCCGGCCCCTACAATGAGCAGTTCTTC
.	TRBV28	.	TRBJ1-2	CASSQYGYTF	TGTGCCAGCAGTCAATATGGCTACACCTTC
.	TRBV11-3	.	TRBJ2-2	CASSPGPEGTGELFF	TGTGCCAGCAGTCCTGGTCCCGAAGGCACCGGGGAGCTGTTTTTT
.	TRBV4-2	.	TRBJ2-5	CASSRGVGQTETQYF	TGTGCCAGCAGCCGCGGGGTGGGACAGACAGAGACCCAGTACTTC
.	TRBV28	.	TRBJ1-1	CASSLNIGREAFF	TGTGCCAGCAGTTTAAATATTGGGAGGGAAGCTTTCTTT
.	TRBV7-6	.	TRBJ2-3	CASSFVLSHRRHTDTQYF	TGTGCCAGCAGCTTTGTTTTAAGTCACAGAAGACACACAGATACGCAGTATTTT
.	TRBV28	TRBD2	TRBJ2-1	CASELAGYNEQFF	TGTGCCAGCGAACTAGCGGGGTACAATGAGCAGTTCTTC
.	TRBV19	.	TRBJ2-1	CASSTLSHNEQFF	TGTGCCAGTAGTACTCTCTCTCACAATGAGCAGTTCTTC
.	TRBV28	.	TRBJ1-4	CASSPSRQGWGKLFF	TGTGCCAGCAGTCCCTCCCGGCAGGGTTGGGGAAAACTGTTTTTT
.	TRBV19	.	TRBJ2-1	CASSIRAGPPVEQFF	TGTGCCAGTAGTATACGTGCGGGGCCCCCTGTAGAGCAGTTCTTC
.	TRBV11-2	.	TRBJ2-1	CASSLLLGQDNEQFF	TGTGCCAGCAGCTTACTTCTCGGGCAAGACAATGAGCAGTTCTTC
.	TRBV6-5	.	TRBJ2-1	CASRPGPRNEQFF	TGTGCCAGCAGACCCGGGCCCCGTAATGAGCAGTTCTTC
few	TRBV18	.	TRBJ2-7	CASSPYSVYEQYF	TGTGCCAGCTCACCATATTCGGTCTACGAGCAGTACTTC
once	TRBV5-1	.	TRBJ2-2	CASSLAGRQNTGELFF	TGCGCCAGCAGCTTGGCCGGAAGGCAGAACACCGGGGAGCTGTTTTTT
.	TRBV19	.	TRBJ2-5	CASSIGMSAFQETQYF	TGTGCCAGTAGTATCGGAATGTCGGCCTTCCAAGAGACCCAGTACTTC
.	TRBV4-2	.	TRBJ1-3	CASSQASLGDGAPSSGNTIYF	TGTGCCAGCAGCCAAGCCTCCTTAGGTGATGGGGCCCCCAGCTCTGGAAACACCATATATTTT
.	TRBV7-3	TRBD1	TRBJ2-1	CASSRTGTGSLTLYNEQFF	TGTGCCAGCAGCCGAACCGGGACAGGGTCTTTAACCCTCTACAATGAGCAGTTCTTC